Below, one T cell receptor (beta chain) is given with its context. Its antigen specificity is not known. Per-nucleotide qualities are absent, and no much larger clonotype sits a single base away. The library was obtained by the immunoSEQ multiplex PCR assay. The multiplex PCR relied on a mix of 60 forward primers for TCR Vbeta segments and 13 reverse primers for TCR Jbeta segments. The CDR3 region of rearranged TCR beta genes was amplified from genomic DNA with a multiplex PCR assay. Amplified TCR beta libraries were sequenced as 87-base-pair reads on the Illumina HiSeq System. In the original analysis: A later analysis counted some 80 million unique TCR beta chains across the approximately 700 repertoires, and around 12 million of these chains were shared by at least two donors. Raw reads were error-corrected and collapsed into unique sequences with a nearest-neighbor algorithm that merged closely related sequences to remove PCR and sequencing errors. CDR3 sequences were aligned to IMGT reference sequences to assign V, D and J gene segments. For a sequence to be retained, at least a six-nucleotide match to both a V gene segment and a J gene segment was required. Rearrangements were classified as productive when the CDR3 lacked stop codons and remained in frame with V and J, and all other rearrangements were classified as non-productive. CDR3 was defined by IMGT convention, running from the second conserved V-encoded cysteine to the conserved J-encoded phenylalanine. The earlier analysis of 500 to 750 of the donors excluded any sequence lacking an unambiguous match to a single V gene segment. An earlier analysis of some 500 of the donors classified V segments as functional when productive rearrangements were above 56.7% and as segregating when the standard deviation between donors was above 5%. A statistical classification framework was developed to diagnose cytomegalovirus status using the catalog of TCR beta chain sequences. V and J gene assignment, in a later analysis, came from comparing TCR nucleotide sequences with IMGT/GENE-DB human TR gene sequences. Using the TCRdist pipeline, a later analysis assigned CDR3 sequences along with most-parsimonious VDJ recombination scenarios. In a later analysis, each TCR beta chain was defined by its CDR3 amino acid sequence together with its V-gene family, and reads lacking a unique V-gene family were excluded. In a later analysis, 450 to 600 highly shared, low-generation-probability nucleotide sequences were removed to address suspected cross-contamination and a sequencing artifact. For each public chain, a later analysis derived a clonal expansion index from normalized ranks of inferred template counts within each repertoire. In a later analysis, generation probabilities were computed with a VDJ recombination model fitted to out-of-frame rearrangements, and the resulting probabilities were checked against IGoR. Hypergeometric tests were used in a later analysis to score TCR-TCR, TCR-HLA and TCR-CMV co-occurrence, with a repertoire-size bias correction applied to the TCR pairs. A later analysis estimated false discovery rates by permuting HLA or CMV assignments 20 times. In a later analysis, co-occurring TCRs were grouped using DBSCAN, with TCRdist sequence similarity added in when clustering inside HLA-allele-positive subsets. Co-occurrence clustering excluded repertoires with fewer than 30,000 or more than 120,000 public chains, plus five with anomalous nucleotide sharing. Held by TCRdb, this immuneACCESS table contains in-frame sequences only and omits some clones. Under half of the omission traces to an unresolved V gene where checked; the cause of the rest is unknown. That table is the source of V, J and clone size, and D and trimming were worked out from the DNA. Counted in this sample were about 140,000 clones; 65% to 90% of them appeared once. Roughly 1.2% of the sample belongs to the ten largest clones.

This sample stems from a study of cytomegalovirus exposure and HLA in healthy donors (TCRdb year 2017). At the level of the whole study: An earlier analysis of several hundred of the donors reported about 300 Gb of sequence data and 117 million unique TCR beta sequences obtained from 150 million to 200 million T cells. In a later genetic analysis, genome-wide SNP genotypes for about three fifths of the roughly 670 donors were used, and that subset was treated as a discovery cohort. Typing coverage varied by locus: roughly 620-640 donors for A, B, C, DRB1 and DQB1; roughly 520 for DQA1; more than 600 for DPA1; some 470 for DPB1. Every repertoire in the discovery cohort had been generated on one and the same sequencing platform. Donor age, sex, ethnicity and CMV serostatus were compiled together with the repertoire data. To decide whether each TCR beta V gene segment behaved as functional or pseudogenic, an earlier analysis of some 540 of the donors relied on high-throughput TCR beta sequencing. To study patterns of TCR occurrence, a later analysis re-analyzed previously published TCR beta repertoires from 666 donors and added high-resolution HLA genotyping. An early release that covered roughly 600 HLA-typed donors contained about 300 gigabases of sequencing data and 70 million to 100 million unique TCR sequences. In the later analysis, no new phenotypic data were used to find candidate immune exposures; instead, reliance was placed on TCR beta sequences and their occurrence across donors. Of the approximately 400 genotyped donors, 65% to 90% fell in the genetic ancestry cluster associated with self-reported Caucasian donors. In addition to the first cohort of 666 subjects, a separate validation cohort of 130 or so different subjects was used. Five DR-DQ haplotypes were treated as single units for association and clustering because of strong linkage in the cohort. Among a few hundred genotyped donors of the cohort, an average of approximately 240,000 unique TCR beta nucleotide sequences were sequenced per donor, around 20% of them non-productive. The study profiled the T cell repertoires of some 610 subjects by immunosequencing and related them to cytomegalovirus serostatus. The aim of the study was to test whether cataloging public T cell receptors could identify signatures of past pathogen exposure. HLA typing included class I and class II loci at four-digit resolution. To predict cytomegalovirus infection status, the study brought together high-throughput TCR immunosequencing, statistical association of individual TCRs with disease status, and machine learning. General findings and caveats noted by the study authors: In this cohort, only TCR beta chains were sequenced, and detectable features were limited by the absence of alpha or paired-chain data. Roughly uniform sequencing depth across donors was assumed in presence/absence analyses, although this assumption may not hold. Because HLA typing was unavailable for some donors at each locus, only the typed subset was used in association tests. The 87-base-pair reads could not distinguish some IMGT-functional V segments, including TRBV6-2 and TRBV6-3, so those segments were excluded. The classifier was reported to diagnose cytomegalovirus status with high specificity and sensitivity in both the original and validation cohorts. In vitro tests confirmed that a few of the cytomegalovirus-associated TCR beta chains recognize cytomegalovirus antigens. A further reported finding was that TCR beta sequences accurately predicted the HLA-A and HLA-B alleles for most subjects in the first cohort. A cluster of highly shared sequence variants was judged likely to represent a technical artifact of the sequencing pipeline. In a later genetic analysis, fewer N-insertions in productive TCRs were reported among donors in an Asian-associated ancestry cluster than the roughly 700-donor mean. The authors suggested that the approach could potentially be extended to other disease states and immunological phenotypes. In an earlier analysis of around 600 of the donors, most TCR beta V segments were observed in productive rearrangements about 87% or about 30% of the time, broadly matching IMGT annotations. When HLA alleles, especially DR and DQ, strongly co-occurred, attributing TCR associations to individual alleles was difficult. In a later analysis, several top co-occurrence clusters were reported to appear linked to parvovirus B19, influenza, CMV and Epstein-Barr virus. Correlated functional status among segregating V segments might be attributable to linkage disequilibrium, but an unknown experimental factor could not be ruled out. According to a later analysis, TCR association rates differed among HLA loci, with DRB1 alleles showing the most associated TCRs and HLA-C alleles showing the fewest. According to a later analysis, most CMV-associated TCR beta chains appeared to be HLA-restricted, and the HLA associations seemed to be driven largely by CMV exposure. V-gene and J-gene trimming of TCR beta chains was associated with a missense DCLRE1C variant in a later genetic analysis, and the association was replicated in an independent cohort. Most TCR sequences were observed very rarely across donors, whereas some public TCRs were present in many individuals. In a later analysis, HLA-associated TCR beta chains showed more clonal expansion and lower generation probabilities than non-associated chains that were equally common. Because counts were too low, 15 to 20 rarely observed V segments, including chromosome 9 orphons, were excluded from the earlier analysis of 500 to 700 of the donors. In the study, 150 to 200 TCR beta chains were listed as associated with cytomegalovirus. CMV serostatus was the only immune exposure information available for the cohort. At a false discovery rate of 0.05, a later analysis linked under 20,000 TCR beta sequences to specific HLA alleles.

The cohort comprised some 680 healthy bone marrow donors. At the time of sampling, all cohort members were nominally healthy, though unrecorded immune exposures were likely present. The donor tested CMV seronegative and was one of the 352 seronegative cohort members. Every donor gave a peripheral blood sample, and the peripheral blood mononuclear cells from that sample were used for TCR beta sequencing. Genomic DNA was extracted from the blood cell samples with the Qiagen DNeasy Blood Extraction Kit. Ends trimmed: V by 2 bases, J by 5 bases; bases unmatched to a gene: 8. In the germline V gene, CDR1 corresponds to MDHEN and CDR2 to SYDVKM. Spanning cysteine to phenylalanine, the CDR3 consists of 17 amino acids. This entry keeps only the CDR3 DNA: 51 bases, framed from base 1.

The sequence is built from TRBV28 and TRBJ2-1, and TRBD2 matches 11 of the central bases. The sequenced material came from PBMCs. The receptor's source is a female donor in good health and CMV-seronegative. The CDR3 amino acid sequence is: CASSLGLSGRADNEQFF. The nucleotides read TGTGCCAGCAGTTTAGGCCTTAGCGGGAGGGCCGACAATGAGCAGTTCTTC.